What follows are 16 T cell receptor beta chains derived from one specimen sequenced in a study of CD8 T cells in ankylosing spondylitis. TCRdb analysed the 5' RACE reads with MiXCR anew, one entry per CDR3 protein. The sample consists of 200,000 to 300,000 distinct CDR3 sequences, 8% to 11% of them appearing once. Source material: blood, either unsorted or a sorted T cell fraction (not recorded which). The receptors originated from a male donor with ankylosing spondylitis or in good health (not recorded which).

This clonotype was seen ten or more times. This chain links TRBV3-1 with TRBJ1-5, with TRBD1 matching 8 bases. CDR1 and CDR2 from the germline V gene are LGHDT and YNNKEL (reference sequence). CDR3 length: 16 amino acids. V dropped 3 bases and J dropped 0; count of bases not matched to a gene: 4. The DNA of the CDR3 is TGTGCCAGCAGCCAGGGGACAGGTTATAGCAATCAGCCCCAGCATTTT. Translation: CASSQGTGYSNQPQHF.

This clonotype occurred many times. The chain is built from TRBV3-1 and TRBJ1-2, with TRBD1 identical over 8 bases. The CDR3 spans 14 residues. Germline CDR1 reads LGHDT; CDR2 reads YNNKEL (reference sequence). J gave up 3 bases and V 5 bases, and 5 bases lay outside the gene matches. The chain's CDR3 is CASSLTGGDYGYTF. CDR3 nucleotide sequence: TGTGCCAGCAGCTTAACAGGGGGGGACTATGGCTACACCTTC.

This clonotype was observed at least ten times. The chain has TRBV5-1 and TRBJ2-5; D is unclear. V dropped 0 bases and J dropped 5 bases, with 8 bases sitting between them. Germline V gene data show CDR1 as SGHRS and CDR2 as YFSETQ. The CDR3 extends over 13 amino acids. The CDR3 DNA is TGCGCCAGCAGCTTGGGGAGTGGGGAGACCCAGTACTTC. Protein product: CASSLGSGETQYF.

The V gene is TRBV4-2, the J gene TRBJ2-1, with D perhaps matching TRBD1 (7 bases). Looked up from germline, CDR1 is LGHNA and CDR2 is YNFKEQ. Deletions cut 0 bases from V and 12 bases from J, with 18 bases between. CDR3 size: 15 residues. CDR3 sequence: CASSQDEGAPGGQFF. CDR3 coding DNA: TGTGCCAGCAGCCAAGATGAGGGGGCGCCCGGGGGGCAGTTCTTC.

This clonotype was seen more than once but under ten times. V and J are TRBV12-3 or TRBV12-4 and TRBJ1-2, with TRBD1 matching 9 bases. This CDR3 has 14 residues. J was trimmed by 4 bases and V by 5 bases; bases with no gene match: 5. CDR3: CASSEQTGGYGYTF. The CDR3 nucleotides read TGTGCCAGCAGTGAGCAGACAGGGGGCTATGGCTACACCTTC.

V and J are TRBV15 and TRBJ2-1; TRBD1 aligns across 8 bases. CDR3 size: 16 residues. V lost 1 base and J lost 8; bases outside the gene matches: 10. The V gene's germline CDR1 is LNHNV and CDR2 YYDKDF (reference sequence). CDR3 in amino acids: CATSRGTGGEADEQFF. CDR3 sequence (DNA): TGTGCCACCAGCAGAGGTACAGGGGGAGAGGCGGATGAGCAGTTCTTC.

This clonotype was found many times. This chain links TRBV20-1 with TRBJ2-3; 8 bases fit TRBD1. This CDR3 spans 13 amino acids. The germline gives CDR1 DFQATT, CDR2 SNEGSKA (reference sequence). The V and J ends lost 7 bases and 1 base, in that order; junction bases with no gene match: 4. CDR3 protein: CSGQGQGTDTQYF. As DNA, the CDR3 is TGCAGTGGCCAGGGACAGGGCACAGATACGCAGTATTTT.

This clonotype appeared many times. This rearrangement joins TRBV4-1 to TRBJ1-1; D is possibly TRBD1 (5 bases). CDR1 is MGHRA and CDR2 is YSYEKL in the germline V gene. This CDR3 is 19 amino acids long. V lost 0 bases to trimming and J lost 0 bases, with 20 bases between them. The CDR3 DNA follows: TGCGCCAGCAGCCAAGACCGGATCGTCCGACAGACCTTGAACACTGAAGCTTTCTTT. This encodes CASSQDRIVRQTLNTEAFF.

The chain links TRBV6-5 to TRBJ1-2; TRBD1 might be the D (5 bases). Germline lookup yields CDR1 MNHEY and CDR2 SVGAGI. This CDR3 has 13 residues. The germline V and J ends were trimmed by 0 bases and 8 bases, with 10 bases remaining between them. The CDR3, as DNA: TGTGCCAGCAGTTACTCGGGGGGGAGGGGCTACACCTTC. Its protein product is CASSYSGGRGYTF.

At least ten counts were recorded for this clonotype. This chain joins TRBV7-2 and TRBJ2-5; 10 nucleotides agree with TRBD2. The CDR3 is 16 residues long. The germline CDR1 and CDR2 sequences are SGHTA and FQGNSA. Trimming removed 3 bases from V and 2 bases from J; junction bases left unmatched: 6. In DNA form, the CDR3 reads TGTGCCAGCAGCTTCCCAACTAGCGGGACACAAGAGACCCAGTACTTC. The encoded protein is CASSFPTSGTQETQYF.

This clonotype was seen at least ten times. CDR3 loop: CASSYVVLAGPTDTQYF. The CDR3 DNA is TGTGCCAGCAGTTACGTCGTGCTAGCGGGACCCACAGATACGCAGTATTTT. This chain connects TRBV6-5 to TRBJ2-3; 9 bases are a match to TRBD2. V was clipped by 2 bases and J by 2 bases; unmatched bases: 8. The CDR3 is made up of 17 amino acids. Germline loops: CDR1 MNHEY, CDR2 SVGAGI.

This clonotype was recorded at least ten times. The chain combines TRBV3-1 with TRBJ2-5; maybe TRBD1 (7 bases). This CDR3 has 14 residues. The V end lost 9 bases, the J end lost 4 bases, and 18 bases lay between the germline ends. Germline V lookup: CDR1 LGHDT, CDR2 YNNKEL (reference sequence). The CDR3 loop reads CASGHRGGRETQYF. DNA of the CDR3: TGTGCCAGTGGACACAGGGGAGGACGAGAGACCCAGTACTTC.

This clonotype was found many times. Here the CDR3 reads CASSQGRDSPIGEQYF. In DNA form, the CDR3 reads TGTGCCAGCAGCCAAGGGAGGGACAGCCCTATCGGCGAGCAGTACTTC. The V gene is TRBV14, the J gene TRBJ2-7, with a weak D call TRBD1 (7 bases). Per the germline V gene, CDR1 is SGHDN and CDR2 is FVKESK. CDR3 size: 16 residues. With 1 base removed from V and 6 bases from J, the gap between germline ends came to 19 bases.

This clonotype is a singleton in its sample. The J gene is TRBJ2-7, the V gene TRBV5-5; 9 positions agree with TRBD1. V shed 6 bases, J shed 4 bases, and the junction held 11 bases outside the gene matches. CDR1 is SGHKS and CDR2 is YYEKEE in the germline V gene (reference sequence). The CDR3 totals 15 residues. The CDR3 spells CASTNAGTGMYEQYF. DNA of the CDR3: TGTGCCAGCACCAACGCCGGGACAGGGATGTACGAGCAGTACTTC.

This clonotype was seen at least ten times. This chain connects TRBV7-8 to TRBJ2-2; no firm D call. Trimming took 5 bases from V and 4 from J, leaving 14 bases between them. The CDR3 is made up of 15 amino acids. CDR1 is SGHVS, CDR2 FQNEAQ, per germline. CDR3 in amino acids: CASSTLTETTGELFF. Here the CDR3 DNA reads TGTGCCAGCAGCACCTTGACGGAAACCACCGGGGAGCTGTTTTTT.

The sample holds many counts of this clonotype. This chain uses TRBV7-7 with TRBJ2-5; tentatively, D is TRBD1 (6 bases). V was trimmed by 5 bases and J by 5 bases, leaving 15 bases between them. Germline CDR1 reads SSHAT; CDR2 reads FNYEAQ (reference sequence). CDR3 size: 14 residues. Written as DNA, the CDR3 is TGTGCCAGCAGCCCCAAACAGGGTGGGGAGACCCAGTACTTC. Protein product: CASSPKQGGETQYF.